This T cell receptor beta chain was obtained from a study of PD-1 blockade in classical Hodgkin lymphoma. Repertoires were generated with immunoSEQ multiplex PCR, while TCRdb's copy carries only in-frame clones and drops some. The sample holds over 6,500 clones, about 86% seen once. Regarding the study as a whole: Possible causes of repertoire differences, disease activity or prior therapy, remain undefined. Partial responders and progressors had significantly lower baseline TCR diversity. Relative to healthy donors, newly diagnosed patients reportedly had lower baseline TCR diversity, which was reported as lower still in relapsed/refractory patients.

Trimming cost V 6 bases and J 4 bases, with 12 bases left between them. From germline, CDR1 is SEHNR and CDR2 FQNEAQ (reference sequence). This CDR3 spans 13 amino acids. This clone was counted a single time. Its specificity is not known. No patient escaped relapse after autologous stem cell transplantation, and brentuximab vedotin exposure varied. This receptor was identified in a human donor with classical Hodgkin lymphoma. This specimen consisted of peripheral blood mononuclear cells (PBMCs), obtained at baseline. The chain recombines TRBV7-9 with TRBJ1-2; D ambiguous. The CDR3 loop reads CASSLPLGYGYTF. In DNA form, the CDR3 reads TGTGCCAGCAGTCTTCCCCTGGGCTATGGCTACACCTTC.